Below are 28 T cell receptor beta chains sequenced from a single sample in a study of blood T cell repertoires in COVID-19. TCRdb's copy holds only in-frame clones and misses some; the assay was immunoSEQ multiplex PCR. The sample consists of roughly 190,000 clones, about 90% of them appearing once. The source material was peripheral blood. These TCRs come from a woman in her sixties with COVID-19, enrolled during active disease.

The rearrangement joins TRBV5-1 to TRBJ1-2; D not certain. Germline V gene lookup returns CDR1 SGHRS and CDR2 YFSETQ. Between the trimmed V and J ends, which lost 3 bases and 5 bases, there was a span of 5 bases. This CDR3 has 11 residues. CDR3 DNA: TGCGCCAGCAGCTCAACTTATGGCTACACCTTC. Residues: CASSSTYGYTF.

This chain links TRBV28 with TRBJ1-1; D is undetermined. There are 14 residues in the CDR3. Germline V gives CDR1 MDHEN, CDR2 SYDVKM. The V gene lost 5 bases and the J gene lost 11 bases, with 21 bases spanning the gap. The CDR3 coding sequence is TGTGCCAGCAGTCCAACCGAGGCAGTTATTAAGGCTTTCTTT. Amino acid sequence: CASSPTEAVIKAFF.

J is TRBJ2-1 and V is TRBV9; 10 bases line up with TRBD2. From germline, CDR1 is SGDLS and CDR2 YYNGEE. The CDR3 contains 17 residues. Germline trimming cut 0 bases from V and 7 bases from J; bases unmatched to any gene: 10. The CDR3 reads CASSVGPSGSSGNEQFF. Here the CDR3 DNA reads TGTGCCAGCAGCGTAGGACCTAGCGGGAGTTCAGGGAATGAGCAGTTCTTC.

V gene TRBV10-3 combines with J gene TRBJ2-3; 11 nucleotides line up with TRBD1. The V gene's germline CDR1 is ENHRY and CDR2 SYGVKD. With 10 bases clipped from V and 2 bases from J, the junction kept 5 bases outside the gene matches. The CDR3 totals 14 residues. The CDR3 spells CASLGQGATDTQYF. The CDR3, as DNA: TGTGCCAGCTTAGGACAGGGGGCCACAGATACGCAGTATTTT.

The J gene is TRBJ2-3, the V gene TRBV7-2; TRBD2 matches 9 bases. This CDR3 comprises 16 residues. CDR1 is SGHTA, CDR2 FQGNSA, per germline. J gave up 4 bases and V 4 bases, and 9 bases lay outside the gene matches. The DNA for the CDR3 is TGTGCCAGCAGCTCGGGTCCTAGCGGGGCCGCAGATACGCAGTATTTT. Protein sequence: CASSSGPSGAADTQYF.

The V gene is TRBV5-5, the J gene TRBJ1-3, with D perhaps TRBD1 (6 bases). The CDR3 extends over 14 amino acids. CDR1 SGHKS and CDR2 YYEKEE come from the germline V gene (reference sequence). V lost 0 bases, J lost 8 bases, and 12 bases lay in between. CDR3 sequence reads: CASSLDPGADTIYF. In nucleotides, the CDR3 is TGTGCCAGCAGCTTGGATCCAGGGGCGGACACCATATATTTT.

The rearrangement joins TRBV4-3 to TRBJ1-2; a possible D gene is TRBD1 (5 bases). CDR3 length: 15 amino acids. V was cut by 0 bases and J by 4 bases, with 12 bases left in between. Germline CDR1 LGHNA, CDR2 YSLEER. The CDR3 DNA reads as TGCGCCAGCAGCCAAGATCATCTACAGGTCTATGGCTACACCTTC. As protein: CASSQDHLQVYGYTF.

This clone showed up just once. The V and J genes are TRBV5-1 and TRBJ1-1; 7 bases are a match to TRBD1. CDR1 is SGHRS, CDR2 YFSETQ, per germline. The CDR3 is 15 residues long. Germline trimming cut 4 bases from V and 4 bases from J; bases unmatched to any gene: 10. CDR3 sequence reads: CASSTRTGGVTEAFF. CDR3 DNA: TGCGCCAGCAGCACACGGACAGGCGGGGTCACTGAAGCTTTCTTT.

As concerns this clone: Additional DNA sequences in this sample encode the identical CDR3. DNA of the CDR3: TGTGCCAGCAGCTTGGACAGATATGGCTACACCTTC. It codes for CASSLDRYGYTF. This chain joins TRBV11-2 and TRBJ1-2; D might be TRBD1 (6 bases). V shed 3 bases and J shed 5 bases, with 7 bases lying between them. CDR1 and CDR2 from the germline V gene are SGHAT and FQNNGV. This CDR3 has 12 residues.

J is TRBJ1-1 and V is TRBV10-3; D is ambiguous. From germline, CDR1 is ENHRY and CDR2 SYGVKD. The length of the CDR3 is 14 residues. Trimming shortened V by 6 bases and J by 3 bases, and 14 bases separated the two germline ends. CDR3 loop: CAISSGRTYTEAFF. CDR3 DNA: TGTGCCATCAGCTCGGGGAGGACTTACACTGAAGCTTTCTTT.

CDR3 sequence: CASSTLTGASVLSEQYF. The CDR3 bases are TGTGCCAGCTCAACCTTAACAGGGGCCTCCGTACTCTCCGAGCAGTACTTC. The gene calls are TRBV18 and TRBJ2-7; 7 bases fit TRBD1. With V trimmed by 5 bases and J by 6 bases, 19 bases remained unmatched. Germline loops: CDR1 KGHSH, CDR2 LQKENI. This CDR3 contains 17 residues.

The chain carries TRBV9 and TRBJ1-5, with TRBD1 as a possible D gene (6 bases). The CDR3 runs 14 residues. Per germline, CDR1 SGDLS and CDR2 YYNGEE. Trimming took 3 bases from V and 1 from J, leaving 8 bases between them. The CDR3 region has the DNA TGTGCCAGCAGCGCCCAGGGGAGCAATCAGCCCCAGCATTTT. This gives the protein CASSAQGSNQPQHF.

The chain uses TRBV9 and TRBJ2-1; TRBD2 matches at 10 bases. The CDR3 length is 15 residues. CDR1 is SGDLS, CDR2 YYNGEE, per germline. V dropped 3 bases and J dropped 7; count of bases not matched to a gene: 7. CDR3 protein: CASSGGLASQNEQFF. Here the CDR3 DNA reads TGTGCCAGCAGCGGGGGACTAGCGTCCCAGAATGAGCAGTTCTTC.

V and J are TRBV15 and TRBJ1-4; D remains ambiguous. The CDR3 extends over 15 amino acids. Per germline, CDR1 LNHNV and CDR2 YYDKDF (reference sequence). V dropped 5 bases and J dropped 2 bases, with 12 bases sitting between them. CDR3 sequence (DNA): TGTGCCACCAGCCCACTAGTAGGGACTAATGAAAAACTGTTTTTT. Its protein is CATSPLVGTNEKLFF.

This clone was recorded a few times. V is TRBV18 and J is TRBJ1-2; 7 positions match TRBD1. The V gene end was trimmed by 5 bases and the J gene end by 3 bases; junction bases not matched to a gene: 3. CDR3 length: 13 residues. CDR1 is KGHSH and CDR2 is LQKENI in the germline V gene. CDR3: CASSSGQDYGYTF. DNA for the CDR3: TGTGCCAGCTCATCCGGACAGGACTATGGCTACACCTTC. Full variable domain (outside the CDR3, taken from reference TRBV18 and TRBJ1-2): NAGVMQNPRHLVRRRGQEARLRCSPMKGHSHVYWYRQLPEEGLKFMVYLQKENIIDESGMPKERFSAEFPKEGPSILRIQQVVRGDSAAYFCASSSGQDYGYTFGSGTRLTVV.

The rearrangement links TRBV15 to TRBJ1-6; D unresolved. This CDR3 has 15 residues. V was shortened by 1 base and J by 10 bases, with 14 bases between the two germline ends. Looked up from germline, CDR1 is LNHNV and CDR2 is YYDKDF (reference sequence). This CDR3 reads CATSRGSALWSPLHF. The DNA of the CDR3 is TGTGCCACCAGCAGAGGGTCAGCGCTTTGGTCACCCCTCCACTTT.

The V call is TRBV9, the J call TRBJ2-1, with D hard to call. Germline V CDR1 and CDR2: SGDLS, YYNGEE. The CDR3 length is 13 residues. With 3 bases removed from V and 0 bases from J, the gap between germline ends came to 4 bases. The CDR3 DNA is TGTGCCAGCAGCGCCTACTCCTACAATGAGCAGTTCTTC. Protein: CASSAYSYNEQFF.

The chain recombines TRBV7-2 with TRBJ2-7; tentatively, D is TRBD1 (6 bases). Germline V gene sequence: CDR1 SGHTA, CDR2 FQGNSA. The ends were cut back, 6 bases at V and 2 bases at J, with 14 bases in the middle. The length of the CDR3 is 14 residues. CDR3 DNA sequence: TGTGCCAGCAGAGCCGGGACATATCCCTACGAGCAGTACTTC. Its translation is CASRAGTYPYEQYF.

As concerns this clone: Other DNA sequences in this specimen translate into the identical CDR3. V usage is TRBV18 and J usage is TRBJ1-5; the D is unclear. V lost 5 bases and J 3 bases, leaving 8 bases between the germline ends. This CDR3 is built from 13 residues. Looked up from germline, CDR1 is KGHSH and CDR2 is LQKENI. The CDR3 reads CASSSGVNQPQHF. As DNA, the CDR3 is TGTGCCAGCTCATCGGGAGTCAATCAGCCCCAGCATTTT. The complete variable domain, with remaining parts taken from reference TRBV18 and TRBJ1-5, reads NAGVMQNPRHLVRRRGQEARLRCSPMKGHSHVYWYRQLPEEGLKFMVYLQKENIIDESGMPKERFSAEFPKEGPSILRIQQVVRGDSAAYFCASSSGVNQPQHFGDGTRLSIL.

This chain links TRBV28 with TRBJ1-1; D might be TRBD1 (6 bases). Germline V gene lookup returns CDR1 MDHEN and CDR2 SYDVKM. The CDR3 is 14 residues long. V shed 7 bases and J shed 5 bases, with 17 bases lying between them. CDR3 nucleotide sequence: TGTGCCAGCAAGCTCAAGGGGGGGAGGACTGAAGCTTTCTTT. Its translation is CASKLKGGRTEAFF.

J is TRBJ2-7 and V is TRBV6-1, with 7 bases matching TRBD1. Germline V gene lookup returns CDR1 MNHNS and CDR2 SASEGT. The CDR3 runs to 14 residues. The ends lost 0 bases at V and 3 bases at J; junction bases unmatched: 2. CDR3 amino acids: CASSEATGDYEQYF. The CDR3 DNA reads TGTGCCAGCAGTGAAGCCACAGGGGACTACGAGCAGTACTTC.

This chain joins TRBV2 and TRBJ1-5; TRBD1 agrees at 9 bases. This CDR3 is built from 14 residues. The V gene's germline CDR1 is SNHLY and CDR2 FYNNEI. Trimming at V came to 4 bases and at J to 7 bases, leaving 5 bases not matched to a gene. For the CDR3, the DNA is TGTGCCAGCAGTGTGGGGACAGGGAGACAGCCCCAGCATTTT. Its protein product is CASSVGTGRQPQHF.

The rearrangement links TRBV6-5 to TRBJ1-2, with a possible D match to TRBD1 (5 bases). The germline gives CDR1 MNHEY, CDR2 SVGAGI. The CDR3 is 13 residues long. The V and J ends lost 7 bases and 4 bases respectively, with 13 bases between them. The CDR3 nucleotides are TGTGCCAGCAATTCAAGGGGCAGCTATGGCTACACCTTC. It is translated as CASNSRGSYGYTF.

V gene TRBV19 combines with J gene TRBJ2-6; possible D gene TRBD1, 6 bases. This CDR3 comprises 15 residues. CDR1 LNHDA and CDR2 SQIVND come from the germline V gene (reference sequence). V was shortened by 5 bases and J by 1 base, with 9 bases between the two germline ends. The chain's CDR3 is CASSVDRSGANVLTF. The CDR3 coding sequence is TGTGCCAGTAGTGTCGACAGGTCTGGGGCCAACGTCCTGACTTTC.

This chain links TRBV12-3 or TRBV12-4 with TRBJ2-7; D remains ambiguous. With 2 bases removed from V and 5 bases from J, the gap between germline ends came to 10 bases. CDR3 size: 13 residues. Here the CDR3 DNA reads TGTGCCAGCAGTTTAAGACAATGCCACGAGCAGTACTTC. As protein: CASSLRQCHEQYF.

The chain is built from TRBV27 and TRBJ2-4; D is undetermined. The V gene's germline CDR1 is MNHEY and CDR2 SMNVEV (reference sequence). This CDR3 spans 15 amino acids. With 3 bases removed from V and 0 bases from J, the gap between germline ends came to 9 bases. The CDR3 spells CASSFAVLAKNIQYF. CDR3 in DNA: TGTGCCAGCAGTTTTGCTGTACTAGCCAAAAACATTCAGTACTTC.

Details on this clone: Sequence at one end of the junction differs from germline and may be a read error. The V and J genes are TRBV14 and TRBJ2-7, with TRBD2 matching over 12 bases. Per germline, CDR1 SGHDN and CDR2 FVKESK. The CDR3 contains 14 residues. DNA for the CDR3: TGTGCCAGCAGCCCCCTTCGACGACTAGCGGGAGAGCACTTC. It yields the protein CASSPLRRLAGEHF. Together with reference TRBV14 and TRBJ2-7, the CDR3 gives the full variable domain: EAGVTQFPSHSVIEKGQTVTLRCDPISGHDNLYWYRRVMGKEIKFLLHFVKESKQDESGMPNNRFLAERTGGTYSTLKVQPAELEDSGVYFCASSPLRRLAGEHFGPGTRLTVT.

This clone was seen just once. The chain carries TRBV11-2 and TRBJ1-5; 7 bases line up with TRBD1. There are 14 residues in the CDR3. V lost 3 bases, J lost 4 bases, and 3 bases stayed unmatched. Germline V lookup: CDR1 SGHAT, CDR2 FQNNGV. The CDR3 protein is CASSFGTANQPQHF. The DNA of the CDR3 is TGTGCCAGCAGCTTCGGGACAGCTAATCAGCCCCAGCATTTT.